What follows describes a single TCR beta chain. Its antigen is currently unknown. The primer mix had 60 Vbeta and 13 Jbeta primers. Methods used by the authors: A follow-up analysis tallied 65 million to 80 million unique TCR beta chains, roughly 10 million shared. Only in-frame clones appear in the TCRdb table, and some are missing; sequencing was by immunoSEQ multiplex PCR. V and J calls and clone size are given by that table; D and trimming were obtained from the DNA. Here the sample spans about 160,000 clones, roughly 85% being singletons. This record comes from a study of cytomegalovirus exposure and HLA in healthy donors. Overall study results and limits: A later analysis linked a missense DCLRE1C variant to TCR beta V- and J-gene trimming.

V was cut by 5 bases and J by 0 bases, with 11 bases left in between. Germline V gives CDR1 SEHNR, CDR2 FQNEAQ (reference sequence). The CDR3 has 14 amino acids. This chain links TRBV7-9 with TRBJ2-7; D uncertain. The sample taken for sequencing was PBMCs. This receptor was taken from a man aged 40-49 years in good health and CMV-seronegative. This CDR3 is CASSPSRVSYEQYF. Here the CDR3 DNA reads TGTGCCAGCAGCCCGAGCCGGGTCTCCTACGAGCAGTACTTC.